Each of the 25 T cell receptor beta chains below was sequenced from the same sample in a study of shared clonotypes between healthy human individuals. Some clones are missing from TCRdb's copy, which holds only in-frame ones; the method was immunoSEQ multiplex PCR. The table lists 500,000 to 700,000 clones, 85% to 95% of them singletons. CD8 cells regarded as naive lacked CD45RO, were positively chosen for CCR7, and omitted terminally differentiated effector memory CD45RA+ cells. The sequenced sample consisted of naive CD8+ T cells sorted from blood. The source is a woman younger than 45 in good health.

V usage is TRBV11-2 and J usage is TRBJ2-7; D is unclear. This CDR3 spans 13 amino acids. The V gene lost 6 bases and the J gene lost 3 bases, with 12 bases spanning the gap. Germline-derived CDR1 and CDR2 are SGHAT and FQNNGV. CDR3 in amino acids: CASSSFGFYEQYF. The CDR3 DNA follows: TGTGCCAGCAGTTCGTTCGGATTCTACGAGCAGTACTTC.

V usage is TRBV28 and J usage is TRBJ1-5; D ambiguous. This CDR3 spans 15 amino acids. Germline V CDR1 and CDR2: MDHEN, SYDVKM. V lost 3 bases and J lost 4, with 13 bases in between. The CDR3 spells CASSFSEFQNQPQHF. CDR3 DNA sequence: TGTGCCAGCAGTTTTTCAGAATTCCAAAATCAGCCCCAGCATTTT.

This clone was detected once. The rearrangement links TRBV30 to TRBJ1-1, with D perhaps TRBD1 (5 bases). CDR1 is GTSNPN and CDR2 is SVGIG in the germline V gene (reference sequence). CDR3 length equals 16 residues. Trimming removed 3 bases at V and 0 bases at J, with 17 bases between. This CDR3 reads CAWRASDILMNTEAFF. CDR3 nucleotides: TGTGCCTGGAGGGCGTCGGACATACTCATGAACACTGAAGCTTTCTTT.

The chain carries TRBV28 and TRBJ2-7; D is ambiguous. The CDR3 is made up of 13 amino acids. The V and J ends lost 7 bases and 3 bases respectively, with 13 bases between them. Germline values: CDR1 MDHEN, CDR2 SYDVKM. CDR3 DNA sequence: TGTGCCAGCACCCCCGACCTCGGCTACGAGCAGTACTTC. Its protein is CASTPDLGYEQYF.

CDR3 in amino acids: CASKGGTAYEQYF. The CDR3 nucleotides read TGTGCCAGCAAGGGCGGGACTGCCTACGAGCAGTACTTC. The V and J genes are TRBV27 and TRBJ2-5; possibly TRBD2 for D (6 bases). The end of the DNA is better explained by TRBJ2-7, so the J call may be wrong. Germline CDR1 reads MNHEY; CDR2 reads SMNVEV (reference sequence). The CDR3 has 13 amino acids.

V usage is TRBV27 and J usage is TRBJ1-1; D is ambiguous. The germline CDR1 and CDR2 sequences are MNHEY and SMNVEV (reference sequence). This CDR3 region has 11 residues. The CDR3 protein is CATRTNTEAFF. CDR3 nucleotide sequence: TGTGCGACTCGCACGAACACTGAAGCTTTCTTT.

The chain combines TRBV7-9 with TRBJ2-7; perhaps TRBD2 as D (6 bases). This CDR3 region has 16 residues. Trimming removed 3 bases from V and 2 bases from J, with 17 bases in between. Looked up from germline, CDR1 is SEHNR and CDR2 is FQNEAQ (reference sequence). The CDR3 DNA reads as TGTGCCAGCAGCTTCCTCGGGAGCTTAAACCCCTACGAGCAGTACTTC. Residues: CASSFLGSLNPYEQYF.

The chain couples TRBV14 to TRBJ2-3, with TRBD1 as a possible D gene (6 bases). In germline, CDR1 is SGHDN, CDR2 FVKESK. V dropped 6 bases and J dropped 5 bases, with 12 bases sitting between them. The CDR3 consists of 13 residues. CDR3 sequence reads: CASSPTGIDTQYF. The CDR3, as DNA: TGTGCCAGCAGTCCAACAGGGATAGATACGCAGTATTTT.

This chain links TRBV30 with TRBJ1-1; no definite D call. Trimming shortened V by 2 bases and J by 10 bases, and 11 bases separated the two germline ends. Looked up from germline, CDR1 is GTSNPN and CDR2 is SVGIG (reference sequence). The CDR3 consists of 11 residues. CDR3 amino acids: CAWSRRRSAFF. The CDR3 bases are TGTGCCTGGAGTCGTCGCAGGTCAGCTTTCTTT. Drawing the rest from reference TRBV30 and TRBJ1-1, the complete variable domain is SQTIHQWPATLVQPVGSPLSLECTVEGTSNPNLYWYRQAAGRGLQLLFYSVGIGQISSEVPQNLSASRPQDRQFILSSKKLLLSDSGFYLCAWSRRRSAFFGQGTRLTVV.

The gene calls are TRBV18 and TRBJ2-7; 8 nucleotides align to TRBD1. This CDR3 region has 14 residues. Germline CDR1 and CDR2: KGHSH and LQKENI. Trimming cost V 2 bases and J 3 bases; bases outside gene matches: 3. The CDR3 region has the DNA TGTGCCAGCTCACCAGGACAGGGATTCTACGAGCAGTACTTC. Translated, it gives CASSPGQGFYEQYF.

The V call is TRBV5-4, the J call TRBJ2-3; D ambiguous. This CDR3 has 12 amino acids. Germline CDR1 is SGHNT and CDR2 is YYREEE (reference sequence). V was trimmed by 4 bases and J by 4 bases, leaving 7 bases between them. CDR3 DNA: TGTGCCAGCAGCCTTCCTTCAGATACGCAGTATTTT. It is translated as CASSLPSDTQYF.

The chain recombines TRBV9 with TRBJ1-1; D not certain. The V end lost 6 bases, the J end lost 4 bases, and 19 bases lay between the germline ends. The germline V gene encodes CDR1 SGDLS and CDR2 YYNGEE. The CDR3 has 15 amino acids. The CDR3 bases are TGTGCCAGCACCTTCCTGGAGGGCGGAGGCACTGAAGCTTTCTTT. The encoded protein is CASTFLEGGGTEAFF.

The rearrangement uses TRBV28 and TRBJ2-1; TRBD1 or TRBD2 may be the D gene (5 bases each). The CDR3 runs 13 residues. With 2 bases removed from V and 6 bases from J, the gap between germline ends came to 8 bases. Germline lookup yields CDR1 MDHEN and CDR2 SYDVKM. The CDR3 nucleotides are TGTGCCAGCAGTTTAGAGGGGCCCAATGAGCAGTTCTTC. Translating it yields CASSLEGPNEQFF.

The chain uses TRBV30 and TRBJ1-1, with D perhaps TRBD1 (6 bases). V was clipped by 4 bases and J by 7 bases, with 13 bases between them. Germline CDR1 reads GTSNPN; CDR2 reads SVGIG (reference sequence). The CDR3 extends over 12 amino acids. This CDR3 reads CAWTHRANEAFF. DNA for the CDR3: TGTGCCTGGACCCACAGGGCCAATGAAGCTTTCTTT.

The chain recombines TRBV5-1 with TRBJ2-6; 8 positions match TRBD2. V was pared by 4 bases and J by 0 bases, with 6 bases of the junction left unmatched. CDR1 is SGHRS and CDR2 is YFSETQ in the germline V gene. The length of the CDR3 is 17 residues. The CDR3 sequence is CASSPGGRSSGANVLTF. For the CDR3, the DNA is TGCGCCAGCAGCCCGGGGGGGCGAAGCTCTGGGGCCAACGTCCTGACTTTC.

The chain is built from TRBV19 and TRBJ1-1, with 9 bases fitting TRBD1. V was pared by 5 bases and J by 2 bases, with 12 bases of the junction left unmatched. Germline V gene lookup returns CDR1 LNHDA and CDR2 SQIVND (reference sequence). CDR3 length: 17 amino acids. The CDR3 region has the DNA TGTGCCAGTAGTGTACCCTCCGGGACAGGGACTAACACTGAAGCTTTCTTT. Amino acid sequence: CASSVPSGTGTNTEAFF.

J is TRBJ2-5 and V is TRBV30; 8 bases fit TRBD2. Germline lookup yields CDR1 GTSNPN and CDR2 SVGIG (reference sequence). CDR3 length: 13 residues. After removal of 5 bases from V and 4 bases from J, the junction contained 6 bases not matched to a gene. CDR3 sequence (DNA): TGTGCCTGGTCGGGAGGGGCCGGAGAGACCCAGTACTTC. This translates into CAWSGGAGETQYF.

The chain has TRBV9 and TRBJ2-7; no firm D call. This CDR3 has 14 residues. Trimming took 2 bases from V and 2 from J, leaving 11 bases between them. In germline, CDR1 is SGDLS, CDR2 YYNGEE. Here the CDR3 DNA reads TGTGCCAGCAGCGTTCATCCGGAAGCCTACGAGCAGTACTTC. As protein: CASSVHPEAYEQYF.

The chain has TRBV7-9 and TRBJ2-1; 7 bases line up with TRBD2. There are 15 residues in the CDR3. CDR1 and CDR2 from the germline V gene are SEHNR and FQNEAQ (reference sequence). V trimming: 3 bases; J trimming: 4 bases; junction bases outside the gene matches: 6. CDR3 nucleotides: TGTGCCAGCAGCTTGCCAAGCGGGGTTTACAATGAGCAGTTCTTC. Translating it yields CASSLPSGVYNEQFF.

The V and J genes are TRBV27 and TRBJ2-7, with D possibly matching TRBD2 (5 bases). The CDR3 is 14 residues long. Trimming took off 5 bases at V and 3 bases at J, with 14 bases between the two ends. Per germline, CDR1 MNHEY and CDR2 SMNVEV (reference sequence). CDR3 in amino acids: CASSPSGVDYEQYF. CDR3 DNA sequence: TGTGCCAGCAGTCCGAGCGGTGTGGACTACGAGCAGTACTTC.

CDR3 loop: CASSYRSSYEQYF. CDR3 bases: TGTGCCAGCAGTTACAGGAGCTCCTACGAGCAGTACTTC. The V call is TRBV6-6, the J call TRBJ2-7; D ambiguous. This CDR3 has 13 residues. From germline, CDR1 is MNHNY and CDR2 SVGAGI (reference sequence). Trimming shortened V by 2 bases and J by 0 bases, and 5 bases separated the two germline ends.

The chain combines TRBV10-3 with TRBJ2-3; D is perhaps TRBD2 (5 bases). CDR3 length equals 13 residues. CDR1 and CDR2 (germline): ENHRY, SYGVKD. V shed 3 bases and J shed 2 bases, with 6 bases lying between them. The CDR3 region is CAISEGLTDTQYF. In nucleotides, the CDR3 is TGTGCCATCAGTGAAGGACTCACAGATACGCAGTATTTT.

V is TRBV4-1 and J is TRBJ2-7; the D is unclear. Germline assignment: CDR1 MGHRA and CDR2 YSYEKL. The CDR3 covers 16 residues. The V end was cut by 1 base, the J end by 0 bases, with 13 bases between. The CDR3 loop reads CASSQGHGVSSYEQYF. The CDR3 bases are TGCGCCAGCAGCCAAGGTCACGGAGTTAGCTCCTACGAGCAGTACTTC.

This rearrangement joins TRBV29-1 to TRBJ1-2; tentative D call: TRBD1 (6 bases). Trimming left V 2 bases short and J 6 bases short, with 10 bases between. Germline-derived CDR1 and CDR2 are SQVTM and ANQGSEA. This CDR3 has 12 amino acids. This CDR3 is CSVEWGGHGYTF. The CDR3 coding sequence is TGCAGCGTTGAATGGGGGGGGCATGGCTACACCTTC.

The chain carries TRBV28 and TRBJ2-1; D perhaps matches TRBD1 (5 bases). V dropped 5 bases and J dropped 7 bases, with 9 bases sitting between them. CDR1 and CDR2 (germline): MDHEN, SYDVKM. The CDR3 has 12 residues. CDR3 nucleotides: TGTGCCAGCAGTCACAGGACAAATGAGCAGTTCTTC. Its translation is CASSHRTNEQFF. Variable domain in full (rest from reference TRBV28 and TRBJ2-1): DVKVTQSSRYLVKRTGEKVFLECVQDMDHENMFWYRQDPGLGLRLIYFSYDVKMKEKGDIPEGYSVSREKKERFSLILESASTNQTSMYLCASSHRTNEQFFGPGTRLTVL.